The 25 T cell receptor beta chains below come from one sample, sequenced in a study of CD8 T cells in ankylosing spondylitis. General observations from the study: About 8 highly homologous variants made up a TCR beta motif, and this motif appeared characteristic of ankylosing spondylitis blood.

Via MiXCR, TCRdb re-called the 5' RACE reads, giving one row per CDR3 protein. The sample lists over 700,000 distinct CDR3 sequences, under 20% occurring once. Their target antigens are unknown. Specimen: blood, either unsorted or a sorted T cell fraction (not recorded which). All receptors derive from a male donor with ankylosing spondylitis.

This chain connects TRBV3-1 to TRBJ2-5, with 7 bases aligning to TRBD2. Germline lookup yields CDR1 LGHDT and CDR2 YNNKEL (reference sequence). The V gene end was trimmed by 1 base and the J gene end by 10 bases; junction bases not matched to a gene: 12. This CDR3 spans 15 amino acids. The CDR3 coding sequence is TGTGCCAGCAGCCAAGGGACTTGGTCGGCGGGAGACCAGTACTTC. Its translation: CASSQGTWSAGDQYF.

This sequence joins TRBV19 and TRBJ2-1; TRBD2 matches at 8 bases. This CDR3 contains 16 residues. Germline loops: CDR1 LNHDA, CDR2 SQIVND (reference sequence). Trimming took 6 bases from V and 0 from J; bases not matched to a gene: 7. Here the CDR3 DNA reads TGTGCCAGTAGACGGACCGGGACTAGCTCCTACAATGAGCAGTTCTTC. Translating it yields CASRRTGTSSYNEQFF.

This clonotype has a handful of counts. The CDR3 region is CATSRSRGSGGNEQFF. Written as DNA, the CDR3 is TGTGCCACCAGCAGGTCCCGAGGGAGCGGGGGGAATGAGCAGTTCTTC. V is TRBV15 and J is TRBJ2-1; 9 positions agree with TRBD2. The CDR3 is made up of 16 amino acids. The ends lost 3 bases at V and 7 bases at J; junction bases unmatched: 10. CDR1 and CDR2 (germline): LNHNV, YYDKDF (reference sequence).

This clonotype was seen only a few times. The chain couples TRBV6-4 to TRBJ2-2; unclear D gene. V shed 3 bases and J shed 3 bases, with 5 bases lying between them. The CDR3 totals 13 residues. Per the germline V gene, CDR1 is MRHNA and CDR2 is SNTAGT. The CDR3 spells CASSEDDTGELFF. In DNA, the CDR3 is TGTGCCAGCAGTGAAGACGACACCGGGGAGCTGTTTTTT.

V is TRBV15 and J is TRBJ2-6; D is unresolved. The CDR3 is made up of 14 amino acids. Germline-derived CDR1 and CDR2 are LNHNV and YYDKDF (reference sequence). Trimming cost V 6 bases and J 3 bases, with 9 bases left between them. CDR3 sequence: CATRNGFGANVLTF. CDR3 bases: TGTGCCACCAGGAACGGGTTTGGGGCCAACGTCCTGACTTTC.

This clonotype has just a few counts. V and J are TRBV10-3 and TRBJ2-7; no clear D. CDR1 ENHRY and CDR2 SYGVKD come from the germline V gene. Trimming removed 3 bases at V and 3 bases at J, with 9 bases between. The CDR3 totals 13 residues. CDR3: CAISEAGSYEQYF. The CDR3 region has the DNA TGTGCCATCAGTGAAGCAGGAAGCTACGAGCAGTACTTC.

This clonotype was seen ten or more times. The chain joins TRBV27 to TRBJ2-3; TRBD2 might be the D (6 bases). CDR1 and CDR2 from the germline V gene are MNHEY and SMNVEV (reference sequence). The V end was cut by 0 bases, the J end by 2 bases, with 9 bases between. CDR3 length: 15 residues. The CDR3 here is CASSLSRRDTDTQYF. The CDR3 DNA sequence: TGTGCCAGCAGTTTATCGAGGCGGGACACAGATACGCAGTATTTT.

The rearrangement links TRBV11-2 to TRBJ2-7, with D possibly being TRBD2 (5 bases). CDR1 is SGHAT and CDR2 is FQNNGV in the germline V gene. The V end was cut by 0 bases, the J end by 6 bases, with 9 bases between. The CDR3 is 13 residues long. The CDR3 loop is CASSLDFGVEQYF. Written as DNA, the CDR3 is TGTGCCAGCAGCTTAGACTTCGGGGTCGAGCAGTACTTC.

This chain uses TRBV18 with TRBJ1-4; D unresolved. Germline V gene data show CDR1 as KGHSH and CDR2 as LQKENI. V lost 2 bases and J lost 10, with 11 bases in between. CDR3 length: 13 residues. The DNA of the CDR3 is TGTGCCAGCTCACCAGCGGATGGAGGAAAACTGTTTTTT. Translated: CASSPADGGKLFF.

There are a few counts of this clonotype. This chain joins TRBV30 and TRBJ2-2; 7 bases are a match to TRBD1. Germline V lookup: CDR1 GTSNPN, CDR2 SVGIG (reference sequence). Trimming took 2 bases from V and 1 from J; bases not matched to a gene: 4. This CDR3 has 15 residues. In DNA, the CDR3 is TGTGCCTGGAGTAAGGGACAGAAGAACACCGGGGAGCTGTTTTTT. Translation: CAWSKGQKNTGELFF.

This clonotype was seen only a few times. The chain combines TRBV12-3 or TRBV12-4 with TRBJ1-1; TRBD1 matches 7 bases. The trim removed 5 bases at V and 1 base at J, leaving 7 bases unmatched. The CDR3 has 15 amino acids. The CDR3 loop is CASSNTGVKNTEAFF. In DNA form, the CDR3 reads TGTGCCAGCAGTAATACAGGGGTTAAGAACACTGAAGCTTTCTTT.

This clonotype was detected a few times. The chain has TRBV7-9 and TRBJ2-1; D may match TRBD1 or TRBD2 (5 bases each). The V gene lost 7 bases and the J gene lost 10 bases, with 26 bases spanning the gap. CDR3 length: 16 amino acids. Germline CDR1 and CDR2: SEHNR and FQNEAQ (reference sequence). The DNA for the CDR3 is TGTGCCAGCACCCCGATCCCGGGACCAATCCTCTCCGAGCAGTTCTTC. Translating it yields CASTPIPGPILSEQFF.

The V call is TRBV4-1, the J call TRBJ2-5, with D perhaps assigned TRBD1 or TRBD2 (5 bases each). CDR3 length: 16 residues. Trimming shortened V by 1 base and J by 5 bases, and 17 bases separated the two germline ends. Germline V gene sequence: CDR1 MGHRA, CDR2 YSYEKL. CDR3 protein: CASSQGLAGSLETQYF. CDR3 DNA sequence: TGCGCCAGCAGCCAAGGGTTGGCAGGGAGCTTGGAGACCCAGTACTTC.

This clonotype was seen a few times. The CDR3 bases are TGTGCCAGCAGCTTAGGACAAACGGACAGACCCACTGAAGCTTTCTTT. Its protein is CASSLGQTDRPTEAFF. V gene TRBV7-9 combines with J gene TRBJ1-1; D may be TRBD1 (6 bases). The V and J ends lost 1 base and 4 bases respectively, with 16 bases between them. Germline V gene data show CDR1 as SEHNR and CDR2 as FQNEAQ (reference sequence). This CDR3 spans 16 amino acids.

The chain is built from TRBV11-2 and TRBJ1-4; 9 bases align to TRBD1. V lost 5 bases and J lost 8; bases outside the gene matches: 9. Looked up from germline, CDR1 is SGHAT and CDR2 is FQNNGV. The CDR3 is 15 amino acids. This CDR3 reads CASSLGTGIREKLFF. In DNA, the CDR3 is TGTGCCAGCAGCCTAGGGACAGGGATTAGAGAAAAACTGTTTTTT. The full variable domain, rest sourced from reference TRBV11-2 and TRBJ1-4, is EAGVAQSPRYKIIEKRQSVAFWCNPISGHATLYWYQQILGQGPKLLIQFQNNGVVDDSQLPKDRFSAERLKGVDSTLKIQPAKLEDSAVYLCASSLGTGIREKLFFGSGTQLSVL.

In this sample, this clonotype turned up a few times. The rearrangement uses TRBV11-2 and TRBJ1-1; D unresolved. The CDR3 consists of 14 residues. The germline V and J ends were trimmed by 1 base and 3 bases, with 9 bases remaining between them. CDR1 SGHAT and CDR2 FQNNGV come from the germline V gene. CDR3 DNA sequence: TGTGCCAGCAGCTTAGGGGTGGGGTACACTGAAGCTTTCTTT. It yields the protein CASSLGVGYTEAFF.

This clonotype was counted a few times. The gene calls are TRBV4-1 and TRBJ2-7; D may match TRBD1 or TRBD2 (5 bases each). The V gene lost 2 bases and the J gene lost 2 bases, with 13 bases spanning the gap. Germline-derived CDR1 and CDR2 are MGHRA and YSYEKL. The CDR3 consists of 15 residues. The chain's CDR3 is CASSQTRDGTYEQYF. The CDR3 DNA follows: TGCGCCAGCAGCCAAACCAGGGACGGAACCTACGAGCAGTACTTC.

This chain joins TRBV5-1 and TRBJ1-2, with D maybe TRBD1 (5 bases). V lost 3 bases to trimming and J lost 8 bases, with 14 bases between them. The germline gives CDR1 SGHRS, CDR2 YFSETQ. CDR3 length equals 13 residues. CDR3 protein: CASSWDWGMGYTF. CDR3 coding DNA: TGCGCCAGCAGCTGGGACTGGGGGATGGGCTACACCTTC. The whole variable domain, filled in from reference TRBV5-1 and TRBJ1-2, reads KAGVTQTPRYLIKTRGQQVTLSCSPISGHRSVSWYQQTPGQGLQFLFEYFSETQRNKGNFPGRFSGRQFSNSRSEMNVSTLELGDSALYLCASSWDWGMGYTFGSGTRLTVV.

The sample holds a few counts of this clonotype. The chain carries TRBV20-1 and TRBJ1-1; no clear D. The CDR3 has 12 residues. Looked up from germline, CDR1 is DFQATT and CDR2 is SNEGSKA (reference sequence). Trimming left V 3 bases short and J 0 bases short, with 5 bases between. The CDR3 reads CSASGMNTEAFF. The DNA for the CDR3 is TGCAGTGCTAGTGGAATGAACACTGAAGCTTTCTTT.

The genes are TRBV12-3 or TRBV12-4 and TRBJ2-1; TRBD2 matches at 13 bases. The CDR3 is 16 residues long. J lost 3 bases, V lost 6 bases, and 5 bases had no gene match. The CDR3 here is CASREGLAGIYNEQFF. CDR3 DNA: TGTGCCAGCAGAGAGGGACTAGCGGGGATCTACAATGAGCAGTTCTTC.

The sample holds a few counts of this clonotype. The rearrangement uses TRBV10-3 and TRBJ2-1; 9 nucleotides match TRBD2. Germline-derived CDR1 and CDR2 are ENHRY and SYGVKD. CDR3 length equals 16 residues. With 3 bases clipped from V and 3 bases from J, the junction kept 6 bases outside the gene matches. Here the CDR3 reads CAISDPTSGHYNEQFF. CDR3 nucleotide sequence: TGTGCCATCAGTGACCCGACTAGCGGACACTACAATGAGCAGTTCTTC.

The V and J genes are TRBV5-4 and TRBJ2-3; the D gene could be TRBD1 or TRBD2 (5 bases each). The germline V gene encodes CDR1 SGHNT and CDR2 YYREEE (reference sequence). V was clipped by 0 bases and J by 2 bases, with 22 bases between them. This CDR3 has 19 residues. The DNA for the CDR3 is TGTGCCAGCAGCTTGGCGCCGGGGACCCTCCTACCCACCACAGATACGCAGTATTTT. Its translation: CASSLAPGTLLPTTDTQYF.

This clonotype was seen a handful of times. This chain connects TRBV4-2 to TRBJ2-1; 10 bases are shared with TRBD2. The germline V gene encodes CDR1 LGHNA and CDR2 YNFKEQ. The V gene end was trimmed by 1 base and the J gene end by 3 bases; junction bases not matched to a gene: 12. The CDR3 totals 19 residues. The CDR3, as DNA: TGTGCCAGCAGCCAAGTTGATCTAGCGGGAGCAAAAGTCTACAATGAGCAGTTCTTC. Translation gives CASSQVDLAGAKVYNEQFF.

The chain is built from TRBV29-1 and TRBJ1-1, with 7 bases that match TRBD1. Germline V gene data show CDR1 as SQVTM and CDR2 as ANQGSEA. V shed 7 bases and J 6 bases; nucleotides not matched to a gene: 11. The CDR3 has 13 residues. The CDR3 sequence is CSGSGTVDSEAFF. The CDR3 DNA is TGCAGCGGCTCCGGGACAGTGGACTCTGAAGCTTTCTTT.

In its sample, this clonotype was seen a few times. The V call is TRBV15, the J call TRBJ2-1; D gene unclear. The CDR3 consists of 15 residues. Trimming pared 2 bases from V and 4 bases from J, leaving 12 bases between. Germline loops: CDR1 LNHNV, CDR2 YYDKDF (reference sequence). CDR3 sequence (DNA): TGTGCCACCAGCAGACTTGAGGACGGATACAATGAGCAGTTCTTC. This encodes CATSRLEDGYNEQFF.